One T cell receptor beta chain is described in this entry. What it recognizes is unknown. Among the donors, all were healthy bone marrow donors. Each donor was nominally healthy when sampled (though unrecorded immune exposures were likely). PCR involved 60 Vbeta and 13 Jbeta primers. Libraries were prepared by immunoSEQ multiplex PCR; TCRdb keeps only in-frame clonotypes and omits some of them. The data contain some 190,000 clones, around 88% of them singletons. This specimen belongs to a study of cytomegalovirus exposure and HLA in healthy donors. Study-wide results and limits: Later on, an analysis found that several of the most significant clusters appeared to be linked to common viral pathogens, which included parvovirus B19.

Looked up from germline, CDR1 is SGHRS and CDR2 is YFSETQ. The length of the CDR3 is 16 residues. V dropped 1 base and J dropped 3 bases, with 17 bases sitting between them. This TCR derives from a man in his forties in good health and CMV-seropositive. This chain uses TRBV5-1 with TRBJ2-7; weak D call: TRBD1 (6 bases). What was sequenced was PBMCs. CDR3 bases: TGCGCCAGCAGCTTGCCAGAGACAGGTCGCTACTACGAGCAGTACTTC. Amino acids: CASSLPETGRYYEQYF.